This paragraph covers one T cell receptor (beta chain) sequence. Its recognized antigen is unknown. The junction departs from germline at one end; a sequencing error may be responsible. This sample was taken from a study of molecular identifiers for immune sequencing clone quantification listed by TCRdb under 2018. Context from the whole study: For a replicate experiment, RNA from roughly 18,000 or 92,000 naive CD8 T cells was divided into five aliquots, and four of the five aliquots were sequenced. The study was a methods study using CD8 T cells to benchmark molecular-identifier clustering-based TCR repertoire sequencing (MIDCIRS) and TCR RNA copy counting. The study at large found these results: Modeling indicated approximately 3.2 TCR RNA copies recovered per cell, compared with around 9.8 by digital PCR, which implies a capture efficiency of 25% to 35%. The sizes of highly expanded clones could end up underestimated when identical TCR molecules share a barcode. When barcode sub-clustering was left out, chimeric consensus sequences inflated TCR diversity, with chimeras reaching as high as 47%. In CMV-specific effector cells, over 99% of molecules were held by clones above 20 RNA copies, whereas under 1% of molecules were held by such clones in naive cells. The naive libraries included spiked-in Jurkat TCR RNA (roughly 9 copies' worth), and this RNA is not part of the donor repertoire. Spiked-in Jurkat TCR RNA equal to a single cell's worth was reported to be detectable even within 1,100,000 naive CD8 T cells.

Libraries of naive CD8 T cells were built from anywhere between about 17,000 and 1,000,000 sorted cells, with 10%, 30% or 50% of the purified RNA used. On a BD FACSAria II, naive CD8 T cells were FACS-sorted as CD8+CD4-CCR7+CD45RA+ and collected into RLT Plus buffer. To test detection sensitivity, Jurkat RNA equal to around 10 TCR copies was added to samples of about 20,000-1,000,000 naive CD8 T cells. CD8 T cells were enriched using RosetteSep CD8+ T Cell Enrichment Cocktail and Ficoll-Paque, and the enriched cells then underwent ACK red cell lysis. CDR1 and CDR2 are drawn from the germline V gene (reference sequence): SEHNR, FQNEAQ. There are 14 amino acids in the CDR3, from cysteine to phenylalanine inclusive. Left in the record is the CDR3 DNA by itself, 42 bases read in frame from the first base. Library preparation employed PCR. Sequencing took place on an Illumina HiSeq 4000. Bulk TCR libraries were made following a previously described method, with the TCR primers given in Table S5. The Qiagen AllPrep DNA/RNA kit was used to purify total RNA. Before analysis, reads from multiple sequencing runs of one library were combined. The study's processing was this. Reads were retained only if an exact TCR constant sequence was present, and the retained reads were trimmed to 150 nt and grouped according to their 12-nt molecular barcodes. Reads in each barcode group were sub-clustered using a 15% Levenshtein threshold, and a quality-weighted consensus sequence was built for each RNA molecule. Non-functional sequences were discarded, and so were lower-count sequences lying one edit away from another sequence. Based on fitting two negative binomial distributions, any barcode sub-cluster with under 20% of the maximum read count was discarded. TCRdb ran its own pipeline on the public reads, namely fastp trimming at Q25 and MiXCR clone calling, and kept in-frame beta chains. Here each entry gathers all rows of one CDR3 protein and keeps the most common genes and DNA. TCRdb's processing, not the study's, gives the V and J calls here. In all, the sample holds 350,000 or so distinct CDR3 sequences, and 20% to 25% of those were seen once. The top ten clones comprise 0.81% of the sample.

This receptor chain uses TRBV7-9 and TRBJ2-7; the D gene cannot be resolved reliably. The sample consisted of naive CD8+ T cells from blood, with Jurkat cell RNA spiked in. Per the publication, the cell subset or site label means: FACS-sorted CD8+CD4-CCR7+CD45RA+ naive T cells. This receptor was identified in a human donor in good health. Some libraries in this study had Jurkat cell RNA spiked in. The DNA reads as follows: TGTGCCAGCAGCCAAACAGTCTCTCCCTACGAGCGGTACTTC. This codes for CASSQTVSPYERYF.